A selection of T cell receptor beta chains follows, all from one sample in a study of shared clonotypes between healthy human individuals. Data came from immunoSEQ multiplex PCR; TCRdb stores just in-frame clones and leaves some out. The sample shows some 2,000,000 clones, about 94% of them seen only once. The sample was naive CD8+ T cells sorted from blood. All receptors come from a man between 18 and 35 years old in good health. Both conserved end residues are part of each CDR3. A D gene is named only where the DNA matches it firmly. The size of a clone is reported for some rows only, either as once, few or many, or as a class for expanded clones.

>NA|NA|TRBV9|TRBJ2-5
TGTGCCAGCAGCGTGGGGGGTGAAGAGACCCAGTACTTC
CASSVGGEETQYF
>NA|NA|TRBV6-1|TRBJ2-4
TGTGCCAGCAGTGAAGTATCCGATCTCGGAAACATTCAGTACTTC
CASSEVSDLGNIQYF
>NA|NA|TRBV13|TRBJ1-4
TGTGCCAGCAGCCCGGCAGGGGAGTTTCGAAAACTGTTTTTT
CASSPAGEFRKLFF
>TRBD1|NA|TRBV30|TRBJ1-5
TGTGCCTGGAGTGTTACAGGGGCGGGTCAGCCCCAGCATTTT
CAWSVTGAGQPQHF
>NA|NA|TRBV5-5|TRBJ2-5
TGTGCCAGCAGCTTACAAGGAGGGTATGGTGAGACCCAGTACTTC
CASSLQGGYGETQYF
>NA|NA|TRBV29-1|TRBJ2-1
TGCAGCGTTGTATGGACAGCCTCTCTTTACAATGAGCAGTTCTTC
CSVVWTASLYNEQFF
>TRBD2|NA|TRBV7-6|TRBJ2-7
TGTGCCAGCAGCTTAGTTACGGGAGGGCTGGACGAGCAGTACTTC
CASSLVTGGLDEQYF
>NA|NA|TRBV9|TRBJ1-1
TGTGCCAGCAGTGGGGGAACTGAAGCTTTCTTT
CASSGGTEAFF
>TRBD2|NA|TRBV7-9|TRBJ2-5
TGTGCCAGCAGCTCTCAGCGGGGGGGAATGGAGACCCAGTACTTC
CASSSQRGGMETQYF
>NA|NA|TRBV18|TRBJ1-1
TGTGCCAGCTCACCCCTCGGGGAGGGGAACACTGAAGCTTTCTTT
CASSPLGEGNTEAFF
>NA|NA|TRBV4-3|TRBJ1-6
TGCGCCAGCAGCCAAGAATTTTGGGGGTCACCCCTCCACTTT
CASSQEFWGSPLHF
>NA|NA|TRBV27|TRBJ2-3
TGTGCCAGCACCTCGGTGGGGGGCACAGATACGCAGTATTTT
CASTSVGGTDTQYF
>TRBD1|NA|TRBV18|TRBJ1-1
TGTGCCAGCTCACCTGGGACAGTAAACACTGAAGCTTTCTTT
CASSPGTVNTEAFF
>NA|NA|TRBV4-1|TRBJ2-2
TGCGCCAGCAGCCAAGTAGATGGCACCGGGGAGCTGTTTTTT
CASSQVDGTGELFF
>TRBD1|NA|TRBV6-1|TRBJ1-1
TGTGCCAGCAGGGCCGGACAGGGATACACTGAAGCTTTCTTT
CASRAGQGYTEAFF
>NA|NA|TRBV27|TRBJ2-7
TGTGCCAGCAGTTTACTCTCTCTCGGTGAGCAGTACTTC
CASSLLSLGEQYF
>TRBD2|once|TRBV27|TRBJ2-2
TGTGCCAGCAGTTTTCTAGCGGGGGTTGACACCGGGGAGCTGTTTTTT
CASSFLAGVDTGELFF
>TRBD2|NA|TRBV5-1|TRBJ2-3
TGCGCCAGCAGCCCGGGACTAGCGGGATTCATCACTGACACAGATACGCAGTATTTT
CASSPGLAGFITDTDTQYF
>NA|once|TRBV6-1|TRBJ2-7
TGTGCCAGCACCTTAAGTGGGGGGAGGTACGAGCAGTACTTC
CASTLSGGRYEQYF
>NA|few|TRBV7-2|TRBJ2-7
TGTGCCAGCAGCCCGCACGTGGGGGGCGCCTCCTACGAGCAGTACTTC
CASSPHVGGASYEQYF
>NA|NA|TRBV30|TRBJ1-5
TGCTCGACAGCGCCCGGGCCCCAGCATTTT
CSTAPGPQHF
>NA|NA|TRBV4-3|TRBJ1-5
TGCGCCAGCAGCTTAACCTATGACAGAGATTGGCCCCAGCATTTT
CASSLTYDRDWPQHF
>TRBD1|NA|TRBV5-1|TRBJ1-5
TGCGCCAGCAGCACCACCGGGACAGGGTCAATGCCCCAGCATTTT
CASSTTGTGSMPQHF
>NA|NA|TRBV7-8|TRBJ1-4
TGTGCCAGCAGCCGAGAGCCAACAACTAATGAAAAACTGTTTTTT
CASSREPTTNEKLFF
>NA|NA|TRBV2|TRBJ2-1
TGTGCCAGCAGCCCACCGGGTGAGCAGTTCTTC
CASSPPGEQFF
>NA|NA|TRBV19|TRBJ1-1
TGTGCCAGTAGTATGTGGGGTGGCACTGAAGCTTTCTTT
CASSMWGGTEAFF
>TRBD2|NA|TRBV27|TRBJ2-7
TGTGCCAGCAGTTCCCGACTAGCGGGAGGAAGCTCCTACGAGCAGTACTTC
CASSSRLAGGSSYEQYF
>NA|NA|TRBV4-1|TRBJ2-7
TGCGCCAGCAGCCAAAGACAGAGCTCCTACGAGCAGTACTTC
CASSQRQSSYEQYF
>TRBD1|NA|TRBV7-9|TRBJ2-7
TGTGCCAGCAGCGATGTGGGACAGCCGCCCTACGAGCAGTACTTC
CASSDVGQPPYEQYF